This T cell receptor beta chain was identified in a study of T cell repertoires in cytomegalovirus infection. Study at large: CMV epitopes used comprised recently identified HLA-C-restricted ones and well-studied HLA-B-restricted ones. Public TCR beta signatures provided an indication of both CMV infection and a matching HLA type.

The CDR3 has 16 amino acids. The V and J ends lost 4 bases and 4 bases respectively, with 17 bases between them. From germline, CDR1 is SGHVS and CDR2 FNYEAQ. MiXCR, run by TCRdb on the reads, gives a single entry per CDR3 protein. The table lists 650,000 to 900,000 distinct CDR3 sequences, roughly 33% of them singletons. As for this clonotype: Antigen: not known.

Study observations and caveats: The ex vivo response was dominated by HLA-C-restricted CMV-specific TCR beta clonotypes.

The chain employs TRBV7-6 and TRBJ2-1; D unclear. This receptor was taken from a human donor in good health (CMV status not recorded). Some clones in this sample may be carry-over from other donors' samples. The sample in question was cultured CD8+ T cells from PBMCs, obtained from culture after CMV antigen stimulation. The DNA for the CDR3 is TGTGCCAGCAGCTCTTTAGGGCGGCAGGCTTACAATGAGCAGTTCTTC. This sequence encodes CASSSLGRQAYNEQFF.